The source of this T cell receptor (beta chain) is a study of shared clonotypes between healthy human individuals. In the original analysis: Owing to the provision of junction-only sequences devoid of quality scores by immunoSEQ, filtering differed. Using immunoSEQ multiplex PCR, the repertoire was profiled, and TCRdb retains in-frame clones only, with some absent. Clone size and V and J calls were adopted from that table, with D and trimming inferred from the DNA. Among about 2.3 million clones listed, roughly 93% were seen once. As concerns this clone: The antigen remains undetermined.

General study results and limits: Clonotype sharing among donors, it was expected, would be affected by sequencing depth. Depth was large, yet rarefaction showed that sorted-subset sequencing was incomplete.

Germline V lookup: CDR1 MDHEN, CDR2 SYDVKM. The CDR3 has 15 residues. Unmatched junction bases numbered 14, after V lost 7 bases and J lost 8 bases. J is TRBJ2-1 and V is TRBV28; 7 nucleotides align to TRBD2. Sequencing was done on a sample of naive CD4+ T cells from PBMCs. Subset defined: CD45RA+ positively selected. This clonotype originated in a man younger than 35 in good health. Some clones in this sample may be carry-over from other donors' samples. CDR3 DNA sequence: TGTGCCAGCACCTTAGCGGGCCTAAAAGAGGATGAGCAGTTCTTC. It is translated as CASTLAGLKEDEQFF.